Here is one T cell receptor beta chain with its context. The clone's antigen remains unknown. Per-base quality was not reported, and no clone a single base away is much larger than it. The CDR3 regions of human TCRbeta chains were analyzed by immunosequencing. On the study's bioinformatics: TCRs in the repertoires were compared against a reference library of SARS-CoV-2-specific TCRs that had been generated with the MIRA antigen-specificity platform. Breadth was defined as the fraction of unique TCRs that were SARS-CoV-2-associated, and depth was defined as the fraction of total T cells that were SARS-CoV-2-associated. Using the MIRA data, every spike-specific TCR was mapped to the spike region that the TCR reacted to and assigned to either a CD4 or a CD8 class. Log10-transformed breadth and depth values were compared by one-way ANOVA with Sidak's multiple comparisons tests. TCRdb stores this immuneACCESS table with in-frame sequences only. Part of the clones is absent; in the studies checked, under half of the shortfall reflects unresolved V genes, and no reason is known for the rest. The DNA gave D and trimming, while V, J and clone size come from that table. The sample records approximately 93,000 clones, roughly nine tenths of which are singletons. The leading ten clones occupy less than 6% of the sample.

These data belong to a study of T cell responses to AZD1222 COVID-19 vaccine (dated by TCRdb to the early 2020s). Regarding the research as a whole: TCR sequencing covered approximately 230 trial participants: 200 to 220 given two doses of AZD1222 and 26 given two doses of MenACWY control vaccine. Trial participants were enrolled by age into 18-55, 56-69 and 70-plus year subgroups, with roughly 160, 29 and 62 TCR-sequenced participants respectively. Beyond this particular receptor, the publication reports: Participants were mostly white British, with more females than males. The authors suggested clonal diversity may have been underestimated. The 56-69-year group was small, and its depth increase did not reach significance, likely because of low power. Epitopes outside the regions mutated in the B.1.351 and B.1.1.7 variants were reportedly recognized by nearly half of the unique spike-specific TCRs. Conclusions about previously exposed vaccinees were limited because only a handful of AZD1222 recipients were SARS-CoV-2 seropositive at baseline. Vaccine-associated CD4 TCRs spanned the whole spike protein, with dominant responses in regions 160-218 and 743-854. Because no day 14 peak-response samples were available, repertoires were characterized only after the peak T cell response. Spike-specific TCR breadth and depth rose significantly after two AZD1222 doses compared with day 0 and with MenACWY recipients.

What this sample's time point label stands for: about 28 days (+/-7) after the second vaccine dose. AZD1222 recipients given second doses at about 4 weeks or at about 12 weeks were pooled, since spike-specific TCR depth and breadth were not found to differ between the two schedules. Vaccinee samples were obtained from the UK trials COV001 and COV002, which included a single-blind randomized controlled phase 2/3 trial of AZD1222 (ChAdOx1 nCoV-19) in healthy adults. Trial participant PBMC samples were collected at day 0 and day 28 after the second dose for TCRbeta chain sequencing. V was cut back by 1 base and J by 1 base, leaving a gap of 5 bases between them. The CDR3 contains 12 residues, cysteine and phenylalanine counted. The CDR3 DNA has 36 bases and is translated from base 1. From a lookup of the germline V gene (reference sequence), CDR1 and CDR2 are GTSNPN and SVGIG.

Recombination joined TRBV30 with TRBJ2-7; the D gene is not confidently resolved. Sequencing was performed on peripheral blood, taken 28 days after the second AZD1222 dose. This sequence originates from an adult who received the AZD1222 COVID-19 vaccine. In nucleotides, the sequence is TGTGCCTGGAGTGGGGGTTCCTACGAGCAGTACTTC. It codes for CAWSGGSYEQYF. The full variable domain, completed from the reference TRBV30 and TRBJ2-7 proteins outside the CDR3, reads SQTIHQWPATLVQPVGSPLSLECTVEGTSNPNLYWYRQAAGRGLQLLFYSVGIGQISSEVPQNLSASRPQDRQFILSSKKLLLSDSGFYLCAWSGGSYEQYFGPGTRLTVT.